This TCR beta chain was retrieved from a study of blood T cells in healthy people across ages. PCR was performed a second time for 7 to 11 cycles using a sample-barcoded 5' primer and a J-beta primer mix. MiXCR was run by TCRdb on the 5' RACE reads, yielding one entry per CDR3 protein. The table includes 800,000 or so distinct CDR3 sequences, roughly 25% detected once. The length of the CDR3 is 15 residues. CDR1 is MDHEN, CDR2 SYDVKM, per germline. V trimming: 5 bases; J trimming: 7 bases; junction bases outside the gene matches: 12. This clonotype turned up a few times. The amount of total RNA extracted per sample was at least 6 micrograms. This sample also appeared in a second study, on T cells of mothers and their children.

The gene calls are TRBV28 and TRBJ1-1; 8 nucleotides match TRBD1. The sequenced material came from blood. The sequence came from a boy aged 5-17 years in good health. CDR3 sequence (DNA): TGTGCCAGCAGTCTCATTTCGGGGACAGGCGTTGAAGCTTTCTTT. It encodes CASSLISGTGVEAFF.